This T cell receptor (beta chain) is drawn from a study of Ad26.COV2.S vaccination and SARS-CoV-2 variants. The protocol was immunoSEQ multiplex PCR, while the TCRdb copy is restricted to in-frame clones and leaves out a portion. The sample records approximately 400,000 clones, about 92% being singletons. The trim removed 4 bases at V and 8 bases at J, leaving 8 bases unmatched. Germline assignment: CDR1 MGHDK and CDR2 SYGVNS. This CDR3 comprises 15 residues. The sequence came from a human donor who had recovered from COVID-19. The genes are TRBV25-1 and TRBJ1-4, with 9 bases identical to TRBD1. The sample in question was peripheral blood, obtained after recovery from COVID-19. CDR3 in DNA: TGTGCCAGCAGTGGGTACAGGGGGCGCGGAGAAAAACTGTTTTTT. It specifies CASSGYRGRGEKLFF. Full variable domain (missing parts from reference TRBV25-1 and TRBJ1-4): EADIYQTPRYLVIGTGKKITLECSQTMGHDKMYWYQQDPGMELHLIHYSYGVNSTEKGDLSSESTVSRIRTEHFPLTLESARPSHTSQYLCASSGYRGRGEKLFFGSGTQLSVL.